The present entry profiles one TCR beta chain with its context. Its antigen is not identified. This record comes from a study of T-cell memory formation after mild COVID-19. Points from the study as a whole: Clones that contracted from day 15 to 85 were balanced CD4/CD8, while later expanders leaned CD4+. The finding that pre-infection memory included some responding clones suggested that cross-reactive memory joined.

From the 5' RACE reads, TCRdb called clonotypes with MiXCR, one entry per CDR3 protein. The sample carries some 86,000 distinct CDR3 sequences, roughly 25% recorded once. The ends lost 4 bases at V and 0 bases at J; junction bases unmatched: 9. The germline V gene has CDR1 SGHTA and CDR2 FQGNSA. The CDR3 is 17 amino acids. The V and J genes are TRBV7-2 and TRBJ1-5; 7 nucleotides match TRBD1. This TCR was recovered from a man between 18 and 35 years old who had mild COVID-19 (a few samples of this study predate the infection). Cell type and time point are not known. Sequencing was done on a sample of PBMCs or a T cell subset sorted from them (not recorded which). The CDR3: CASSSPGQLDSNQPQHF. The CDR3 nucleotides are TGTGCCAGCAGCTCACCGGGACAGCTTGATAGCAATCAGCCCCAGCATTTT.